A single sample gave rise to the 8 T cell receptor beta chains below, sequenced in a study of cytomegalovirus exposure and HLA in healthy donors. Primers: 60 Vbeta forward and 13 Jbeta reverse. TCRdb's copy holds only in-frame clones and misses some; the assay was immunoSEQ multiplex PCR. Recorded for this sample: approximately 47,000 clones. Sequences were obtained from PBMCs. The receptors were gathered from a male donor in good health and CMV-seronegative.

The chain is built from TRBV6-5 and TRBJ2-1; D may be TRBD2 (7 bases). The CDR3 runs 15 residues. V was clipped by 5 bases and J by 8 bases, with 19 bases between them. CDR1 and CDR2 from the germline V gene are MNHEY and SVGAGI. The CDR3 DNA follows: TGTGCCAGCAGTGTCCGAGGAGGGGAGGGGGATGAGCAGTTCTTC. This translates into CASSVRGGEGDEQFF.

The chain links TRBV13 to TRBJ1-2, with 11 bases that match TRBD1. The J segment lost 5 bases and the V segment lost 4 bases, leaving 12 bases of the junction unmatched. Germline V CDR1 and CDR2: PRHDT, FYEKMQ (reference sequence). This CDR3 spans 17 amino acids. The CDR3 loop reads CASSYSTGGTGGYGYTF. CDR3 nucleotide sequence: TGTGCCAGCAGCTACTCAACAGGGGGGACAGGGGGGTATGGCTACACCTTC.

The chain links TRBV11-3 to TRBJ2-7; TRBD1 is a possible D gene (5 bases). Trimming took off 4 bases at V and 5 bases at J, with 12 bases between the two ends. CDR1 and CDR2 from the germline V gene are SGHNT and YENEEA. The CDR3 contains 13 residues. CDR3 amino acids: CASSSDSEHEQYF. CDR3 in DNA: TGTGCCAGCAGCTCCGACAGCGAGCACGAGCAGTACTTC.

The chain links TRBV23-1 to TRBJ2-7; 10 bases fit TRBD1. TRBV23-1 is an ORF; its function is uncertain. The V segment lost 3 bases and the J segment 5 bases; nucleotides outside the gene matches: 10. This CDR3 is built from 16 residues. CDR3 protein: CASSHSTGQGTHEQYF. As DNA, the CDR3 is TGCGCCAGCAGTCACTCAACGGGACAGGGGACCCACGAGCAGTACTTC.

The chain recombines TRBV30 with TRBJ1-6; D call uncertain. V was cut by 2 bases and J by 5 bases, with 10 bases left in between. Germline V gene data show CDR1 as GTSNPN and CDR2 as SVGIG (reference sequence). This CDR3 spans 14 amino acids. CDR3 nucleotide sequence: TGTGCCTGGAGTCCCTATTCCAATAATTCACCCCTCCACTTT. Translating it yields CAWSPYSNNSPLHF.

The rearrangement links TRBV6-1 to TRBJ2-5; the match to TRBD1 covers 8 bases. CDR3 length: 15 residues. V dropped 2 bases and J dropped 3; count of bases not matched to a gene: 5. The germline CDR1 and CDR2 sequences are MNHNS and SASEGT. The CDR3 loop reads CASSEIRTGKETQYF. DNA for the CDR3: TGTGCCAGCAGTGAAATAAGGACAGGGAAAGAGACCCAGTACTTC.

The rearrangement joins TRBV9 to TRBJ2-3, with TRBD2 matching 7 bases. The CDR3 has 15 residues. Germline assignment: CDR1 SGDLS and CDR2 YYNGEE. The ends lost 7 bases at V and 0 bases at J; junction bases unmatched: 8. The CDR3 is CASSQASGSTDTQYF. The CDR3 DNA sequence: TGTGCCAGCTCACAGGCTAGCGGTAGCACAGATACGCAGTATTTT. Combining the CDR3 with reference TRBV9 and TRBJ2-3 gives the whole variable domain DSGVTQTPKHLITATGQRVTLRCSPRSGDLSVYWYQQSLDQGLQFLIQYYNGEERAKGNILERFSAQQFPDLHSELNLSSLELGDSALYFCASSQASGSTDTQYFGPGTRLTVL.

This rearrangement joins TRBV30 to TRBJ1-5; TRBD1 is a possible D gene (6 bases). The CDR3 loop spans 13 amino acids. Germline V lookup: CDR1 GTSNPN, CDR2 SVGIG (reference sequence). Deletions cut 5 bases from V and 5 bases from J, with 13 bases between. In DNA, the CDR3 is TGTGCCTGGGCGGACAGTGGCGATCAGCCCCAGCATTTT. Translation: CAWADSGDQPQHF. Together with reference TRBV30 and TRBJ1-5, the CDR3 gives the full variable domain: SQTIHQWPATLVQPVGSPLSLECTVEGTSNPNLYWYRQAAGRGLQLLFYSVGIGQISSEVPQNLSASRPQDRQFILSSKKLLLSDSGFYLCAWADSGDQPQHFGDGTRLSIL.